The 6 T cell receptor beta chains below come from one sample, sequenced in a study of beta chain features in type 1 diabetes. Sequencing targeted expressed TCRB transcripts, as all isolated RNA had been reverse transcribed. Produced via immunoSEQ multiplex PCR; TCRdb's table is partial and in-frame only. The sample yields approximately 380,000 clones, about 14% seen once. Sequencing was performed on naive CD4+ T cells from blood. These receptors came from a woman in her late teens or twenties in good health.

This clone was seen a few times. The chain has TRBV30 and TRBJ1-5; perhaps TRBD1 as D (5 bases). V lost 8 bases and J 5 bases, leaving 16 bases between the germline ends. The CDR3 runs 13 residues. Germline-derived CDR1 and CDR2 are GTSNPN and SVGIG (reference sequence). CDR3 sequence: CARCSRGYQPQHF. The CDR3 DNA reads as TGTGCCCGTTGCTCCCGGGGGTATCAGCCCCAGCATTTT. Full variable domain (remainder filled in from reference TRBV30 and TRBJ1-5): SQTIHQWPATLVQPVGSPLSLECTVEGTSNPNLYWYRQAAGRGLQLLFYSVGIGQISSEVPQNLSASRPQDRQFILSSKKLLLSDSGFYLCARCSRGYQPQHFGDGTRLSIL.

The chain joins TRBV5-1 to TRBJ2-1; 11 bases map to TRBD1. J lost 9 bases, V lost 4 bases, and 6 bases had no gene match. Germline values: CDR1 SGHRS, CDR2 YFSETQ. The CDR3 runs 14 residues. CDR3 coding DNA: TGCGCCAGCAGCCGGGGACAGGGGGGGGCTGAGCAGTTCTTC. It specifies CASSRGQGGAEQFF.

In DNA, the CDR3 is TGTGCCAGCAGCTTAGGACTCCAAAACACCGGGGAGCTGTTTTTT. This codes for CASSLGLQNTGELFF. The chain uses TRBV7-3 and TRBJ2-2, with D perhaps TRBD2 (5 bases). The V end lost 2 bases, the J end lost 2 bases, and 9 bases lay between the germline ends. Germline CDR1 is SGHTA and CDR2 is FQGTGA. This CDR3 region has 15 residues. Filled out from reference TRBV7-3 and TRBJ2-2, the complete variable domain reads GAGVSQTPSNKVTEKGKYVELRCDPISGHTALYWYRQSLGQGPEFLIYFQGTGAADDSGLPNDRFFAVRPEGSVSTLKIQRTERGDSAVYLCASSLGLQNTGELFFGEGSRLTVL.

This chain joins TRBV6-5 and TRBJ2-7, with a weak D call TRBD2 (6 bases). CDR1 and CDR2 from the germline V gene are MNHEY and SVGAGI. The CDR3 runs to 14 residues. Trimming removed 3 bases from V and 7 bases from J, with 16 bases in between. CDR3 sequence (DNA): TGTGCCAGCAGTTATAGAAGGGGAGGTGAAGAGCAGTACTTC. Its protein is CASSYRRGGEEQYF.

This clone was detected a few times. The chain joins TRBV30 to TRBJ1-2; 10 bases are shared with TRBD1. The CDR3 length is 12 residues. Trimming removed 4 bases from V and 8 bases from J; junction bases left unmatched: 4. Germline CDR1 is GTSNPN and CDR2 is SVGIG (reference sequence). CDR3 sequence reads: CAWTRDRGGYTF. Here the CDR3 DNA reads TGTGCCTGGACACGGGACAGGGGCGGCTACACCTTC.

The table lists this clone with a few counts. The CDR3 DNA reads TGTGCCTGGAGTGTATCTCTGGGACAGTACACTGAAGCTTTCTTT. This translates into CAWSVSLGQYTEAFF. The V gene is TRBV30, the J gene TRBJ1-1, with TRBD1 matching 7 bases. J lost 3 bases, V lost 0 bases, and 7 bases had no gene match. Germline CDR1 reads GTSNPN; CDR2 reads SVGIG (reference sequence). The CDR3 extends over 15 amino acids. Based on the CDR3 plus reference TRBV30 and TRBJ1-1, the full variable domain is SQTIHQWPATLVQPVGSPLSLECTVEGTSNPNLYWYRQAAGRGLQLLFYSVGIGQISSEVPQNLSASRPQDRQFILSSKKLLLSDSGFYLCAWSVSLGQYTEAFFGQGTRLTVV.